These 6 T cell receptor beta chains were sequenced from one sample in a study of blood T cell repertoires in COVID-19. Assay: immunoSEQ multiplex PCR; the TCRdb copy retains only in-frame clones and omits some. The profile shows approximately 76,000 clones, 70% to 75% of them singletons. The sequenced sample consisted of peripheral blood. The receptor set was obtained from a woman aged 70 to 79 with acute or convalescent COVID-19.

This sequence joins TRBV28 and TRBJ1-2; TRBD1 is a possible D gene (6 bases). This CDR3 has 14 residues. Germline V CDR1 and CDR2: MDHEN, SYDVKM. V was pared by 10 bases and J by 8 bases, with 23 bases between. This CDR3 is CATERPQGIRGYTF. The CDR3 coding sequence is TGTGCCACCGAGAGACCACAGGGAATCAGAGGCTACACCTTC.

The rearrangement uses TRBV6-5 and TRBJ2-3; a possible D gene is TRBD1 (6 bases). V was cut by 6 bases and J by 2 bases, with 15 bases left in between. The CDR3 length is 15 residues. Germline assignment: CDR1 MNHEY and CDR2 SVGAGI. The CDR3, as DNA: TGTGCCAGCAGGCTCATGACAGGTTACACAGATACGCAGTATTTT. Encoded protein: CASRLMTGYTDTQYF.

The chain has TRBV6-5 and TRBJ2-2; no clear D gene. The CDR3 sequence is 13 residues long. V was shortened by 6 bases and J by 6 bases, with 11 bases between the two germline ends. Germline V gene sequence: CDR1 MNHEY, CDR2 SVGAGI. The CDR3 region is CASSLRVSGELFF. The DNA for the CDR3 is TGTGCCAGCAGCCTACGGGTATCCGGGGAGCTGTTTTTT.

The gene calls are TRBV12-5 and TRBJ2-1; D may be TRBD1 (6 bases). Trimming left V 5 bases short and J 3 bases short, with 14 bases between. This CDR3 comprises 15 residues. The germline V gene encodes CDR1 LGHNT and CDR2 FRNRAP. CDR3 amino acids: CASGLRDNLYNEQFF. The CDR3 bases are TGTGCTAGTGGTCTCCGGGACAACCTCTACAATGAGCAGTTCTTC.

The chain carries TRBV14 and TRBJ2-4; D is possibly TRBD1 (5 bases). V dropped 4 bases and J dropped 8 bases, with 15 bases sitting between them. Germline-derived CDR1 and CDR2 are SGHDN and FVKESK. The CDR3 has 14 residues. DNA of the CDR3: TGTGCCAGCAGCCTCTCAGGGTTTGGAGACATTCAGTACTTC. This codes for CASSLSGFGDIQYF. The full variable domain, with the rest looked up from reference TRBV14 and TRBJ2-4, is EAGVTQFPSHSVIEKGQTVTLRCDPISGHDNLYWYRRVMGKEIKFLLHFVKESKQDESGMPNNRFLAERTGGTYSTLKVQPAELEDSGVYFCASSLSGFGDIQYFGAGTRLSVL.

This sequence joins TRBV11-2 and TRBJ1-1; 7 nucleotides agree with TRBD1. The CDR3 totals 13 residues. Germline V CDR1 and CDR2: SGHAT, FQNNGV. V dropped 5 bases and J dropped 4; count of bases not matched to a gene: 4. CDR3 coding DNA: TGTGCCAGCAGCACCGACAGGGTCACTGAAGCTTTCTTT. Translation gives CASSTDRVTEAFF.